This T cell receptor beta chain comes out of a study of cytomegalovirus exposure and HLA in healthy donors (dated 2017 in TCRdb). Some background on the complete study: In an earlier analysis of under 600 of the donors, 276 Gb of sequence data and some 100 million unique TCR beta sequences from about 190 million T cells were reported. About 330 gigabases of sequencing data and 91 million or so unique TCR sequences made up an early release that covered some 640 HLA-typed donors. The genetic ancestry cluster associated with self-reported Caucasian donors included about 81% of the approximately 410 genotyped donors. The study aimed to test whether signatures of past pathogen exposure could be identified by cataloging public T cell receptors. The study used immunosequencing to profile the T cell repertoires of approximately 630 subjects and linked those repertoires to cytomegalovirus serostatus. Along with the roughly 710-subject first cohort, a separate validation cohort of approximately 110 different subjects was used. High-throughput TCR immunosequencing, statistical association of individual TCRs with disease status, and machine learning were combined to predict cytomegalovirus infection status. In a later analysis, previously published TCR beta repertoires from several hundred donors were re-analyzed and high-resolution HLA genotyping was added so that TCR occurrence patterns could be studied. Rather than using new phenotypic data, the later analysis identified candidate immune exposures from TCR beta sequences and from how often those sequences occurred across donors. An earlier analysis of nearly 600 of the donors applied high-throughput TCR beta sequencing to assess whether each TCR beta V gene segment acted as functional or pseudogenic. Donor age, sex, ethnicity and CMV serostatus were compiled together with the repertoire data. In a later genetic analysis, genome-wide SNP genotypes for about 55% of the roughly 670 donors were used, and that subset was treated as a discovery cohort. Every discovery cohort repertoire had been produced on one sequencing platform. HLA typing included class I and class II loci at four-digit resolution. The number of donors typed differed by locus, with about 620-630 for A, B, C, DRB1 and DQB1, around 520 for DQA1, 600 to 610 for DPA1, and 450 to 480 for DPB1. Because of strong linkage in the cohort, five DR-DQ haplotypes were treated as single units for association and clustering. Among about 360 genotyped donors of the cohort, an average of roughly 240,000 unique TCR beta nucleotide sequences were sequenced per donor, around 18% of them non-productive. Overall study outcomes, separate from this receptor: Roughly uniform sequencing depth across donors was assumed in presence/absence analyses, although this assumption may not hold. Most TCR sequences were observed very rarely across donors, whereas some public TCRs were present in many individuals. Some IMGT-functional V segments, including TRBV6-2 and TRBV6-3, could not be told apart with the 87-base-pair reads, so those segments were excluded. Compared with equally common non-associated chains, HLA-associated TCR beta chains in a later analysis were more clonally expanded and had lower generation probabilities. The study listed around 160 TCR beta chains as associated with cytomegalovirus. Three of the identified cytomegalovirus-associated TCR beta chains were confirmed in vitro to be specific for cytomegalovirus antigens. An earlier analysis of several hundred of the donors showed that most TCR beta V segments appeared in productive rearrangements either about 87% or about 30% of the time, which broadly matched IMGT annotations. Because some donors lacked HLA typing at each locus, the association tests relied only on the typed subset. Several of the top co-occurrence clusters appeared to be linked to parvovirus B19, influenza, CMV and Epstein-Barr virus, according to a later analysis. Most CMV-associated TCR beta chains appeared to be HLA-restricted in a later analysis, and the HLA associations seemed to be driven largely by CMV exposure. Strong co-occurrence of HLA alleles, especially DR and DQ, made assigning TCR associations to individual alleles difficult. Correlated functional status among segregating V segments might reflect linkage disequilibrium, but an unknown experimental factor could not be ruled out. The classifier was reported to diagnose cytomegalovirus status with high specificity and sensitivity in both the original cohort and the validation cohort. It was suggested by the authors that the approach could potentially be generalized to other disease states and immunological phenotypes. This cohort had only TCR beta chains sequenced, and the lack of alpha or paired-chain data limited which features could be detected. In a later analysis, TCR association rates were found to vary across HLA loci, with the most associated TCRs seen for DRB1 alleles and the fewest for HLA-C alleles. A cluster of highly shared sequence variants was judged likely to be a technical artifact of the sequencing pipeline. Because counts were too low, more than 15 rarely observed V segments, including chromosome 9 orphons, were excluded from the earlier analysis of several hundred of the donors. In a later genetic analysis, fewer N-insertions in productive TCRs were reported among donors in an Asian-associated ancestry cluster than the roughly 700-donor mean. An association between a missense DCLRE1C variant and V-gene and J-gene trimming of TCR beta chains was found in a later genetic analysis and replicated in an independent cohort. The only immune exposure information available for the cohort was CMV serostatus. A further reported finding was that TCR beta sequences accurately predicted the HLA-A and HLA-B alleles for most subjects in the first cohort. A later analysis associated about 16,000 TCR beta sequences with specific HLA alleles at a false discovery rate of 0.05.

This clone was seen a single time. Its recognized antigen is unknown. Per-nucleotide qualities are absent, and no much larger clonotype sits a single base away. The cohort consisted of 650 to 700 healthy bone marrow donors. At the time of sampling, all cohort members were nominally healthy, though unrecorded immune exposures were likely present. The donor was CMV seronegative and was included in the group of approximately 350 seronegative cohort members. Each donor provided a peripheral blood sample, and peripheral blood mononuclear cells were used for TCR beta sequencing. The Qiagen DNeasy Blood Extraction Kit was used to extract genomic DNA from the blood cell samples. The library came from the immunoSEQ multiplex PCR assay. A mixture of 60 forward primers for TCR Vbeta segments and 13 reverse primers for TCR Jbeta segments was used in the multiplex PCR. The CDR3 region of rearranged TCR beta genes was amplified from genomic DNA with a multiplex PCR assay. The amplified TCR beta libraries were sequenced on the Illumina HiSeq System as 87-base-pair reads. Per the original workflow: In a later analysis, tens of millions of unique TCR beta chains were counted across the approximately 640 repertoires, and roughly 11 million of these chains were shared by at least two donors. To remove PCR and sequencing errors, raw reads were error-corrected and collapsed into unique sequences using a nearest-neighbor algorithm that merged closely related sequences. To assign V, D and J gene segments, CDR3 sequences were aligned to IMGT reference sequences. For a sequence to be retained, a match of at least six nucleotides to both a V gene segment and a J gene segment was required. A rearrangement counted as productive if the CDR3 had no stop codons and remained in frame with V and J, and every other rearrangement counted as non-productive. Following IMGT convention, CDR3 was defined as the stretch from the second conserved V-encoded cysteine up to the conserved J-encoded phenylalanine. Sequences without an unambiguous match to a single V gene segment were excluded from the earlier analysis of 450 to 650 of the donors. In an earlier analysis of some 590 of the donors, a V segment was called functional when productive rearrangements were above 56.7%, and segregating when the standard deviation between donors exceeded 5%. A statistical classification framework was developed to diagnose cytomegalovirus status using the catalog of TCR beta chain sequences. V and J gene assignment, in a later analysis, came from comparing TCR nucleotide sequences with IMGT/GENE-DB human TR gene sequences. The TCRdist pipeline was used in a later analysis to assign CDR3 sequences and most-parsimonious VDJ recombination scenarios. In a later analysis, each TCR beta chain was defined by its CDR3 amino acid sequence together with its V-gene family, and reads without a unique V-gene family were excluded. As a way to deal with suspected cross-contamination and a sequencing artifact, a later analysis dropped 500 to 700 nucleotide sequences that were highly shared and had low generation probability. A later analysis calculated a clonal expansion index for each public chain from normalized within-repertoire ranks of inferred template counts. In a later analysis, generation probabilities were computed with a VDJ recombination model fitted to out-of-frame rearrangements, and the resulting probabilities were checked against IGoR. A later analysis scored TCR-TCR, TCR-HLA and TCR-CMV co-occurrence with hypergeometric tests, applying a repertoire-size bias correction to TCR pairs. In a later analysis, false discovery rates were estimated by permuting HLA or CMV assignments 20 times. In a later analysis, co-occurring TCRs were grouped with DBSCAN, and TCRdist sequence similarity was added when clustering was performed within HLA-allele-positive subsets. Co-occurrence clustering excluded repertoires with fewer than 30,000 or more than 120,000 public chains, plus five with anomalous nucleotide sharing. Held by TCRdb, this immuneACCESS table contains in-frame sequences only and omits some clones. Under half of the omission traces to an unresolved V gene where checked; the cause of the rest is unknown. The V and J calls and clone size are taken from that table; D and trimming were inferred from the DNA. The sample table shows around 150,000 clones, and approximately 67% are seen once. Around 6% of the sample rests with the top ten.

V is cut back by 5 bases and J by 2 bases, with 10 bases in the junction unmatched. The CDR1 and CDR2 encoded by the germline V gene (reference sequence) are LNHNV and YYDKDF. Inclusive of the bounding cysteine and phenylalanine, the CDR3 is 16 residues long. Left in the record is the CDR3 DNA by itself, 48 bases read in frame from the first base. The sequence is built from TRBV15 and TRBJ2-7; 9 bases in the middle match TRBD2. The TCR sequence derives from a woman aged 55-69 years in good health and CMV-seronegative. The source material was PBMCs. The CDR3 region reads CATSGVSGREAYEQYF. The DNA is as follows: TGTGCCACCAGCGGAGTTAGCGGGAGAGAAGCCTACGAGCAGTACTTC. Where the CDR3 stops, the reference TRBV15 and TRBJ2-7 genes take over; the full variable domain is DAMVIQNPRYQVTQFGKPVTLSCSQTLNHNVMYWYQQKSSQAPKLLFHYYDKDFNNEADTPDNFQSRRPNTSFCFLDIRSPGLGDTAMYLCATSGVSGREAYEQYFGPGTRLTVT.